These 32 T cell receptor beta chains share one sample of origin, sequenced in a study of CD8+ T cells in alopecia areata. Following RNA extraction, reverse transcription yielded cDNA that acted as the sequencing template. Clones were sequenced by immunoSEQ multiplex PCR, and TCRdb holds only the in-frame ones, with some missing. This table has about 82,000 clones, roughly 51% appearing once. Sample: NKG2D-high CD8+ T cells sorted from blood. The origin of the receptors is a human donor with alopecia areata.

This clone came up a few times. The V gene is TRBV29-1, the J gene TRBJ2-3, with D perhaps matching TRBD1 (6 bases). Germline values: CDR1 SQVTM, CDR2 ANQGSEA. This CDR3 is built from 11 residues. The V end was cut by 0 bases, the J end by 9 bases, with 7 bases between. The CDR3 here is CSVEDRGTQYF. As DNA, the CDR3 is TGCAGCGTTGAAGACAGGGGAACGCAGTATTTT.

The gene calls are TRBV11-2 and TRBJ2-5, with D perhaps TRBD1 or TRBD2 (6 bases each). Trimming pared 2 bases from V and 5 bases from J, leaving 21 bases between. Germline CDR1 is SGHAT and CDR2 is FQNNGV. The CDR3 is 17 residues long. CDR3: CASSLYTAGASGETQYF. The CDR3 nucleotides read TGTGCCAGCAGCTTATACACAGCAGGGGCCAGCGGGGAGACCCAGTACTTC. Combining the CDR3 with reference TRBV11-2 and TRBJ2-5 gives the whole variable domain EAGVAQSPRYKIIEKRQSVAFWCNPISGHATLYWYQQILGQGPKLLIQFQNNGVVDDSQLPKDRFSAERLKGVDSTLKIQPAKLEDSAVYLCASSLYTAGASGETQYFGPGTRLLVL.

This clone was detected only a few times. The V gene is TRBV14, the J gene TRBJ2-7; D uncertain. The CDR3 contains 11 residues. Germline V gene data show CDR1 as SGHDN and CDR2 as FVKESK. With 5 bases removed from V and 6 bases from J, the gap between germline ends came to 8 bases. The CDR3 here is CASSDTAEQYF. The CDR3 DNA reads as TGTGCCAGCAGCGATACAGCCGAGCAGTACTTC.

The V call is TRBV21-1, the J call TRBJ2-5; the DNA was not compared with TRBD1, the D call given in the table. TRBV21-1 is assigned pseudogene status. CDR3 size: 13 residues. The CDR3 sequence is CASSQGRQETQYF. The CDR3 bases are TGTGCCAGCTCCCAGGGCAGGCAAGAGACCCAGTACTTC.

This clone was detected only a few times. The genes are TRBV7-9 and TRBJ2-1; the D is unclear. V lost 3 bases and J 5 bases, leaving 14 bases between the germline ends. The length of the CDR3 is 15 residues. Germline values: CDR1 SEHNR, CDR2 FQNEAQ (reference sequence). DNA for the CDR3: TGTGCCAGCAGCTTTGAGCTGTTGCCGGACAATGAGCAGTTCTTC. This sequence encodes CASSFELLPDNEQFF.

This clone was detected a few times. The chain carries TRBV28 and TRBJ2-7; 7 nucleotides line up with TRBD2. This CDR3 has 14 amino acids. Trimming at V came to 3 bases and at J to 6 bases, leaving 8 bases not matched to a gene. The germline gives CDR1 MDHEN, CDR2 SYDVKM. CDR3 loop: CASSFRGSNSEQYF. CDR3 in DNA: TGTGCCAGCAGTTTCCGCGGGAGCAACAGCGAGCAGTACTTC.

The chain employs TRBV29-1 and TRBJ2-7; possible D gene TRBD2, 6 bases. The CDR3 has 11 residues. Germline lookup yields CDR1 SQVTM and CDR2 ANQGSEA. The V and J ends lost 6 bases and 4 bases respectively, with 10 bases between them. This CDR3 is CSVWGEYEQYF. DNA of the CDR3: TGCAGCGTCTGGGGGGAATACGAGCAGTACTTC.

The chain carries TRBV2 and TRBJ1-5; D gene uncertain. The ends were cut back, 9 bases at V and 7 bases at J, with 16 bases in the middle. CDR1 and CDR2 from the germline V gene are SNHLY and FYNNEI. There are 13 residues in the CDR3. The CDR3 nucleotides read TGTGCCAGGACAAACCACTCCGGACAGCCCCAGCATTTT. It is translated as CARTNHSGQPQHF.

This clone was counted a few times. The V call is TRBV6-6, the J call TRBJ2-1; 7 bases fit TRBD2. V was clipped by 10 bases and J by 5 bases; unmatched bases: 5. CDR3 length equals 12 residues. Germline lookup yields CDR1 MNHNY and CDR2 SVGAGI (reference sequence). CDR3 residues: CATTLANNEQFF. In DNA, the CDR3 is TGTGCCACCACACTAGCGAACAATGAGCAGTTCTTC.

The V call is TRBV28, the J call TRBJ2-4, with 7 bases aligning to TRBD1. After removal of 5 bases from V and 0 bases from J, the junction contained 7 bases not matched to a gene. In germline, CDR1 is MDHEN, CDR2 SYDVKM. CDR3 length: 16 residues. The CDR3, as DNA: TGTGCCAGCAGTCTGACAGGGAGTCTAGCCAAAAACATTCAGTACTTC. This translates into CASSLTGSLAKNIQYF.

The genes are TRBV20-1 and TRBJ2-7; D might be TRBD1 (6 bases). Trimming left V 3 bases short and J 3 bases short, with 6 bases between. The length of the CDR3 is 11 residues. Germline lookup yields CDR1 DFQATT and CDR2 SNEGSKA (reference sequence). This CDR3 reads CSARTGYEQYF. DNA of the CDR3: TGCAGTGCTAGGACAGGCTACGAGCAGTACTTC.

The chain carries TRBV28 and TRBJ1-1, with D perhaps matching TRBD1 (5 bases). The V gene lost 6 bases and the J gene lost 2 bases, with 10 bases spanning the gap. The CDR3 contains 13 residues. Germline V CDR1 and CDR2: MDHEN, SYDVKM. The CDR3 here is CASSYRDNTEAFF. CDR3 sequence (DNA): TGTGCCAGCAGCTACCGGGACAACACTGAAGCTTTCTTT.

This clone has just a few counts. The chain carries TRBV12-5 and TRBJ2-1, with D possibly being TRBD1 or TRBD2 (5 bases each). The CDR3 has 13 residues. The germline gives CDR1 LGHNT, CDR2 FRNRAP. The V end was cut by 1 base, the J end by 4 bases, with 5 bases between. CDR3 region: CASGLGGYNEQFF. CDR3 coding DNA: TGTGCTAGTGGTTTGGGGGGGTACAATGAGCAGTTCTTC. Full variable domain (rest looked up from reference TRBV12-5 and TRBJ2-1): DARVTQTPRHKVTEMGQEVTMRCQPILGHNTVFWYRQTMMQGLELLAYFRNRAPLDDSGMPKDRFSAEMPDATLATLKIQPSEPRDSAVYFCASGLGGYNEQFFGPGTRLTVL.

V gene TRBV6-5 combines with J gene TRBJ2-6; a weak D match, TRBD2 (5 bases). Trimming removed 6 bases at V and 2 bases at J, with 11 bases between. CDR1 and CDR2 (germline): MNHEY, SVGAGI. The CDR3 has 15 residues. CDR3 DNA sequence: TGTGCCAGCAGGGAGGTTGTGGCTGGGGCCAACGTCCTGACTTTC. Amino acids: CASREVVAGANVLTF.

V usage is TRBV30 and J usage is TRBJ1-5; D might be TRBD1 (5 bases). In germline, CDR1 is GTSNPN, CDR2 SVGIG (reference sequence). Trimming pared 5 bases from V and 4 bases from J, leaving 33 bases between. The CDR3 runs to 20 residues. Here the CDR3 reads CAWENLRGRGPGMSNQPQHF. CDR3 DNA: TGTGCCTGGGAAAACCTACGGGGGAGGGGCCCCGGTATGTCTAATCAGCCCCAGCATTTT.

About this clone: The junction shows a germline mismatch at one end, possibly a read error. The chain employs TRBV29-1 and TRBJ1-1, with TRBD1 matching 7 bases. The CDR3 has 11 residues. Germline loops: CDR1 SQVTM, CDR2 ANQGSEA. CDR3 residues: CSVPSGTARSF. The CDR3 DNA reads as TGCAGCGTTCCTTCCGGGACAGCGAGGTCATTT.

This clone has only a few counts. The rearrangement links TRBV7-9 to TRBJ2-1; the D gene could be TRBD1 or TRBD2 (5 bases each). Germline values: CDR1 SEHNR, CDR2 FQNEAQ (reference sequence). Trimming took off 5 bases at V and 4 bases at J, with 21 bases between the two ends. This CDR3 has 17 residues. CDR3: CASSPPLGEVKYNEQFF. In DNA form, the CDR3 reads TGTGCCAGCAGCCCCCCATTGGGGGAAGTAAAGTACAATGAGCAGTTCTTC.

This chain connects TRBV27 to TRBJ2-5; 8 nucleotides align to TRBD2. From germline, CDR1 is MNHEY and CDR2 SMNVEV (reference sequence). Trimming removed 6 bases from V and 4 bases from J; junction bases left unmatched: 7. CDR3 length: 14 amino acids. CDR3 coding DNA: TGTGCCAGCAGCCCGGGACTAGAGCTAGAGACCCAGTACTTC. Translation gives CASSPGLELETQYF.

This clone appeared a few times. The chain carries TRBV29-1 and TRBJ2-1; D remains unclear. The length of the CDR3 is 13 residues. Germline lookup yields CDR1 SQVTM and CDR2 ANQGSEA. Trimming left V 4 bases short and J 7 bases short, with 14 bases between. The CDR3 is CSVVTGVANEQFF. Written as DNA, the CDR3 is TGCAGCGTTGTTACCGGTGTGGCGAATGAGCAGTTCTTC.

The V gene is TRBV2, the J gene TRBJ1-5; a possible D gene is TRBD1 (5 bases). V lost 3 bases and J 6 bases, leaving 6 bases between the germline ends. The CDR3 contains 12 residues. Germline V gives CDR1 SNHLY, CDR2 FYNNEI. For the CDR3, the DNA is TGTGCCAGCAGTGACAGGGTTCAGCCCCAGCATTTT. Protein sequence: CASSDRVQPQHF.

This chain connects TRBV2 to TRBJ2-5; no firm D call. Germline V gives CDR1 SNHLY, CDR2 FYNNEI. The CDR3 has 12 amino acids. Trimming stripped 4 bases from V and 6 bases from J, with 9 bases between. CDR3 amino acids: CASSVGDQTQYF. The DNA of the CDR3 is TGTGCCAGCAGTGTTGGAGACCAGACCCAGTACTTC.

This chain uses TRBV30 with TRBJ1-4, with a possible D match to TRBD1 (6 bases). Germline lookup yields CDR1 GTSNPN and CDR2 SVGIG (reference sequence). The CDR3 spans 14 residues. V gave up 2 bases and J gave up 8 bases, with 15 bases separating them. In DNA, the CDR3 is TGTGCCTGGAGTCCAGGTGCGGGGGGCGAAAAACTGTTTTTT. The encoded protein is CAWSPGAGGEKLFF.

This clone was observed a handful of times. At one end, the junction sequence differs from germline, possibly due to a read error. The chain recombines TRBV6-6 with TRBJ2-2; D might be TRBD2 (6 bases). From germline, CDR1 is MNHNY and CDR2 SVGAGI (reference sequence). The CDR3 runs 13 residues. Here the CDR3 reads CASSYPSGDSFVF. The CDR3 nucleotides are TGTGCCAGCAGTTACCCCTCCGGGGACTCATTTGTTTTT.

The chain is built from TRBV7-3 and TRBJ2-2; 10 nucleotides line up with TRBD1. Trimming removed 4 bases from V and 5 bases from J; junction bases left unmatched: 7. CDR1 is SGHTA and CDR2 is FQGTGA in the germline V gene. The CDR3 has 16 amino acids. CDR3 nucleotides: TGTGCCAGCAGCTCAAACCGGGACAGGGGAACCGGGGAGCTGTTTTTT. Translated: CASSSNRDRGTGELFF.

This clone occurred a few times. This chain joins TRBV11-2 and TRBJ2-1; D might be TRBD1 or TRBD2, each matching 6 bases. Between the trimmed V and J ends, which lost 1 base and 8 bases, there was a span of 12 bases. Germline V lookup: CDR1 SGHAT, CDR2 FQNNGV. CDR3 length: 14 amino acids. Here the CDR3 reads CASSLGRDIHEQFF. The DNA of the CDR3 is TGTGCCAGCAGCTTAGGGAGGGACATCCATGAGCAGTTCTTC. The full variable domain, rest sourced from reference TRBV11-2 and TRBJ2-1, is EAGVAQSPRYKIIEKRQSVAFWCNPISGHATLYWYQQILGQGPKLLIQFQNNGVVDDSQLPKDRFSAERLKGVDSTLKIQPAKLEDSAVYLCASSLGRDIHEQFFGPGTRLTVL.

The gene calls are TRBV27 and TRBJ2-3; D uncertain. The CDR3 loop spans 15 amino acids. V was shortened by 0 bases and J by 6 bases, with 13 bases between the two germline ends. CDR1 is MNHEY, CDR2 SMNVEV, per germline (reference sequence). The CDR3 sequence is CASSLSGGSGDTQYF. The CDR3 bases are TGTGCCAGCAGTTTATCAGGCGGTTCCGGTGATACGCAGTATTTT.

This chain connects TRBV27 to TRBJ1-1; maybe TRBD1 (5 bases). With 0 bases removed from V and 0 bases from J, the gap between germline ends came to 14 bases. Germline V lookup: CDR1 MNHEY, CDR2 SMNVEV (reference sequence). The CDR3 length is 17 residues. For the CDR3, the DNA is TGTGCCAGCAGTTTATCGATACAGGATACAATGAACACTGAAGCTTTCTTT. This gives the protein CASSLSIQDTMNTEAFF.

The rearrangement joins TRBV30 to TRBJ2-1; TRBD2 might be the D (5 bases). Germline lookup yields CDR1 GTSNPN and CDR2 SVGIG (reference sequence). The CDR3 loop spans 15 amino acids. The V gene lost 3 bases and the J gene lost 0 bases, with 12 bases spanning the gap. DNA of the CDR3: TGTGCCTGGAGGAGCGGTTATAGCTCCTACAATGAGCAGTTCTTC. Encoded protein: CAWRSGYSSYNEQFF.

This clone was detected only a few times. V is TRBV29-1 and J is TRBJ2-5; either TRBD1 or TRBD2 may fit D (5 bases each). V was trimmed by 1 base and J by 1 base, leaving 7 bases between them. Germline lookup yields CDR1 SQVTM and CDR2 ANQGSEA. This CDR3 region has 13 residues. The CDR3, as DNA: TGCAGCGTTGAAGGGGACCTCCAAGAGACCCAGTACTTC. This gives the protein CSVEGDLQETQYF.

This rearrangement joins TRBV30 to TRBJ1-1, with unresolved D. CDR1 is GTSNPN and CDR2 is SVGIG in the germline V gene (reference sequence). The CDR3 has 15 amino acids. V gave up 3 bases and J gave up 0 bases, with 14 bases separating them. The CDR3 sequence is CAWSSLEGMNTEAFF. The CDR3 coding sequence is TGTGCCTGGAGCTCCCTGGAAGGAATGAACACTGAAGCTTTCTTT. The whole variable domain, remainder taken from reference TRBV30 and TRBJ1-1, is SQTIHQWPATLVQPVGSPLSLECTVEGTSNPNLYWYRQAAGRGLQLLFYSVGIGQISSEVPQNLSASRPQDRQFILSSKKLLLSDSGFYLCAWSSLEGMNTEAFFGQGTRLTVV.

The chain couples TRBV23-1 to TRBJ1-6; tentatively, D is TRBD1 (5 bases). TRBV23-1 is an ORF, with its function uncertain. The V gene lost 0 bases and the J gene lost 10 bases, with 16 bases spanning the gap. This CDR3 comprises 16 residues. This CDR3 reads CASSQSEGQGHSPLHF. CDR3 in DNA: TGCGCCAGCAGTCAATCTGAGGGCCAGGGTCACTCACCCCTCCACTTT.

This clone has a handful of counts. The chain couples TRBV19 to TRBJ2-1; 11 nucleotides align to TRBD2. CDR1 is LNHDA, CDR2 SQIVND, per germline (reference sequence). The CDR3 loop spans 17 amino acids. V shed 4 bases, J shed 2 bases, and the junction held 7 bases outside the gene matches. CDR3 protein: CASSKEGLAEAYNEQFF. CDR3 DNA sequence: TGTGCCAGTAGTAAGGAGGGACTAGCGGAAGCCTACAATGAGCAGTTCTTC.